This is a list of T cell receptor beta chains from one sample in a study of cytotoxic CD8 clonotypes in ibrutinib-treated CLL. Assay: immunoSEQ multiplex PCR; the TCRdb copy retains only in-frame clones and omits some. This table has about 120,000 clones, 70% to 90% appearing once. The specimen was PBMCs, collected after 24 months of ibrutinib treatment. The receptors originated from a human donor with chronic lymphocytic leukemia. CDR3s leave out the opening cysteine and the closing phenylalanine or tryptophan. Each record gives: CDR3 protein, clone size, J gene, D gene, V gene. The D gene is left open where the match is weak. Some rows mark clone size as missing; the rest say once, few, many or name a class of expanded clone.

CDR3aa: ASSALAGNTGELF
abundance: .
j_gene: TRBJ2-2
d_gene: TRBD2
v_gene: TRBV2

CDR3aa: ASSLGGVRTDTQY
abundance: .
j_gene: TRBJ2-3
d_gene: .
v_gene: TRBV28

CDR3aa: ASSFGGREEKLF
abundance: .
j_gene: TRBJ1-4
d_gene: .
v_gene: TRBV28

CDR3aa: SVDSRDSSSYNEQF
abundance: .
j_gene: TRBJ2-1
d_gene: TRBD1
v_gene: TRBV29-1

CDR3aa: ASSLGGTSNSYEQY
abundance: .
j_gene: TRBJ2-7
d_gene: TRBD2
v_gene: TRBV19

CDR3aa: ASSIGGTGTEAF
abundance: .
j_gene: TRBJ1-1
d_gene: TRBD1
v_gene: TRBV19

CDR3aa: ASSPPSTDTQY
abundance: .
j_gene: TRBJ2-3
d_gene: .
v_gene: TRBV28

CDR3aa: ASSVGQGAGQPQH
abundance: few
j_gene: TRBJ1-5
d_gene: TRBD1
v_gene: TRBV7-9

CDR3aa: ASSHPGQGSTEAF
abundance: .
j_gene: TRBJ1-1
d_gene: TRBD1
v_gene: TRBV4-2

CDR3aa: ASSSLQGNTEAF
abundance: once
j_gene: TRBJ1-1
d_gene: .
v_gene: TRBV11-2

CDR3aa: ASSRDLSSGNTIY
abundance: .
j_gene: TRBJ1-3
d_gene: .
v_gene: TRBV6-1

CDR3aa: ASSKSLAGDTQY
abundance: .
j_gene: TRBJ2-3
d_gene: TRBD2
v_gene: TRBV4-1